The T cell receptor (beta chain) under discussion was sequenced for a study of monozygotic twins with cystic fibrosis. V shed 4 bases, J shed 2 bases, and the junction held 6 bases outside the gene matches. There are 15 residues in the CDR3. Germline V gives CDR1 SGDLS, CDR2 YYNGEE. Study results and caveats: The repertoire was suggested to be naive-dominated, clonality median about 0.01. Shared CDR3 numbers were not associated with age, concordance or severity.

A word on this clone: Its antigen is not known.

Assay: immunoSEQ multiplex PCR; the TCRdb copy retains only in-frame clones and omits some. Among about 30,000 clones, roughly 80% were seen once, and the ten largest hold over 0.7%. The TCR was taken from a girl between 2 and 10 years old with cystic fibrosis. Material: blood. The chain recombines TRBV9 with TRBJ2-7; the match to TRBD2 covers 10 bases. The CDR3 DNA follows: TGTGCCAGCAGCTCGGGACTAGCGCTCACCTACGAGCAGTACTTC. This translates into CASSSGLALTYEQYF.